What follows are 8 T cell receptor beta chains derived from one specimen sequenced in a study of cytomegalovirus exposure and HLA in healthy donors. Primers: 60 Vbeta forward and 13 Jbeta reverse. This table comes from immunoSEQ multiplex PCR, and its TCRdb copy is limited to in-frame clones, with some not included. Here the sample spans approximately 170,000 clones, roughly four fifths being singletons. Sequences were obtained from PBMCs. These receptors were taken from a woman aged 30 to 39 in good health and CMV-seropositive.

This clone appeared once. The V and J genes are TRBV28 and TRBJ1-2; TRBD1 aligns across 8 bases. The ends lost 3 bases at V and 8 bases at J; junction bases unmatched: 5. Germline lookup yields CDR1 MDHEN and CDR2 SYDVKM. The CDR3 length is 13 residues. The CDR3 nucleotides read TGTGCCAGCAGTTTTCAGGGGGCTAGCGGCTACACCTTC. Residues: CASSFQGASGYTF.

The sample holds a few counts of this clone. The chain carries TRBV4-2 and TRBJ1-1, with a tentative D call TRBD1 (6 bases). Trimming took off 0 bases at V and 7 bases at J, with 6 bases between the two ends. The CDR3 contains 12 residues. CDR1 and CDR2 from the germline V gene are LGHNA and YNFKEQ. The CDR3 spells CASSQDRGEAFF. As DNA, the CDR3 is TGTGCCAGCAGCCAAGACAGGGGTGAAGCTTTCTTT.

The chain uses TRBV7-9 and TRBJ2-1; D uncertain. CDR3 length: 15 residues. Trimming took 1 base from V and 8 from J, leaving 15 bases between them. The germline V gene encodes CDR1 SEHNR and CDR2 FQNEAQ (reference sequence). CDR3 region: CASSLGASVSYEQFF. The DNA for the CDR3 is TGTGCCAGCAGCTTAGGAGCAAGCGTAAGCTATGAGCAGTTCTTC. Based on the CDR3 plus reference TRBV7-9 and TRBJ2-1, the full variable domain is DTGVSQNPRHKITKRGQNVTFRCDPISEHNRLYWYRQTLGQGPEFLTYFQNEAQLEKSRLLSDRFSAERPKGSFSTLEIQRTEQGDSAMYLCASSLGASVSYEQFFGPGTRLTVL.

The CDR3 nucleotides read TGTGCCAGCTCACCAGCACAGGGGGGACAGCCCCAGCATTTT. Its translation is CASSPAQGGQPQHF. The chain combines TRBV18 with TRBJ1-5, with 8 nucleotides matching TRBD1. Germline V gene sequence: CDR1 KGHSH, CDR2 LQKENI. This CDR3 spans 14 amino acids. V lost 2 bases and J lost 7; bases outside the gene matches: 4.

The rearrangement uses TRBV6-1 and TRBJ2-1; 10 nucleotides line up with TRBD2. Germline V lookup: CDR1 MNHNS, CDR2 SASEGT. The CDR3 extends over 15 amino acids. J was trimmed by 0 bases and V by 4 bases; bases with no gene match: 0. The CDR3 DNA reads TGTGCCAGCAGTGCTAGCGGGAGCTCCTACAATGAGCAGTTCTTC. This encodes CASSASGSSYNEQFF.

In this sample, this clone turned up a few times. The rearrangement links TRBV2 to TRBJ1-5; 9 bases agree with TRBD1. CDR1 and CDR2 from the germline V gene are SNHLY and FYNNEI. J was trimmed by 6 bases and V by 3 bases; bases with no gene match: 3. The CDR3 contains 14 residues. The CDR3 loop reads CASSEYRGRQPQHF. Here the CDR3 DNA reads TGTGCCAGCAGTGAGTACAGGGGGCGTCAGCCCCAGCATTTT.

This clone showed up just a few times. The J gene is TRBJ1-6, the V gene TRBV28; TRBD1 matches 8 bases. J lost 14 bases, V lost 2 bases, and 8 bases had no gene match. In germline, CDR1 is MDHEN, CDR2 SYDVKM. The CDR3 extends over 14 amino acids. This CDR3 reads CASSLQGAFKTLHF. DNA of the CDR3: TGTGCCAGCAGTTTACAGGGGGCGTTTAAAACCCTCCACTTT.

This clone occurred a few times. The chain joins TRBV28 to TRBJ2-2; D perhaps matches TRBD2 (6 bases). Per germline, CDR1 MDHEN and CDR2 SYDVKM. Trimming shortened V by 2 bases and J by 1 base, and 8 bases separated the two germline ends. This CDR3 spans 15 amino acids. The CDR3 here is CASSLGTENTGELFF. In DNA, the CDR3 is TGTGCCAGCAGTTTAGGGACTGAGAACACCGGGGAGCTGTTTTTT.